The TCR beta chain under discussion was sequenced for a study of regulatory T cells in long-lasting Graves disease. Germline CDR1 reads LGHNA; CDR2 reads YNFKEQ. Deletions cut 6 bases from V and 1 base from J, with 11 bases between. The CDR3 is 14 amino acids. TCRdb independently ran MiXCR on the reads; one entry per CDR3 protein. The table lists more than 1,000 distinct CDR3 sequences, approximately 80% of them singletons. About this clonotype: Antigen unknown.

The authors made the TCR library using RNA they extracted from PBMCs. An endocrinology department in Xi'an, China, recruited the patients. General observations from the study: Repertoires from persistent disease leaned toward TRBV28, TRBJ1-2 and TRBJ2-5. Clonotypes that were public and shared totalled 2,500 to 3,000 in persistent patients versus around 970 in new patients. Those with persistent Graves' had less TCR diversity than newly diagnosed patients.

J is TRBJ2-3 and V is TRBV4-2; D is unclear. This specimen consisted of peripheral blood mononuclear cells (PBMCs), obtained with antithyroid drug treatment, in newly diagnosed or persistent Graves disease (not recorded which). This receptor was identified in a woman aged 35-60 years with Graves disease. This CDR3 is CASRSFGGTDTQYF. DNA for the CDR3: TGTGCCAGCAGGTCATTCGGAGGCACAGATACGCAGTATTTT.